The subject of this entry is one TCR beta chain. Its antigen remains undetermined. Base-call qualities are not available, and no considerably larger clone is one nucleotide away. CDR3 length: 16 amino acids, cysteine to phenylalanine. This entry keeps only the CDR3 DNA: 48 bases, framed from base 1. V was cut back by 0 bases and J by 6 bases, leaving a gap of 14 bases between them. From a lookup of the germline V gene (reference sequence), CDR1 and CDR2 are LGHDT and YNNKEL. This record comes from a study of blood T cell repertoires in COVID-19 (TCRdb year 2020). Regarding the research as a whole: Collaborator samples came from the United States, Italy and Spain and covered acute and convalescent phases of COVID-19. Where HLA class I and class II types were available, the types were taken from metadata supplied by the sample provider, not from assay-based typing. The prospective study material was composed of cDNA or gDNA derived from T cells, B-cell-depleted T cells, or PBMCs. Subjects who had been exposed to COVID-19, were actively infected with it, or had recovered from it provided the deeply sampled blood TCRbeta repertoires that made up the dataset. A de-identified subject ID, COVID-19 status, age in years and sex were almost always included in the sample metadata. The repertoires were made available in a free public database intended to serve as a resource for research on the immune response to SARS-CoV-2. Samples were obtained from the ongoing ImmuneRACE study (first 160 participants) and from over 1,000 subjects provided by 6 global collaborators. The investigation overall reported the following: The quantity of clinical and demographic metadata differed by source and by participant and was supplied without curation.

TCRbeta CDR3 regions were amplified from genomic DNA using the immunoSEQ Assay, a bias-controlled multiplex PCR. Concerning the study's data processing: The number of nucleated cells in each sample was estimated from the amplification of reference gene primers within the assay. To quantify the absolute abundance of each unique TCRbeta CDR3 rearrangement, sequence reads were collapsed and filtered. For each sample, productive Simpson clonality was calculated as the square root of Simpson's diversity index over productive rearrangements. TCRdb retrieved this table from immuneACCESS and kept in-frame rearrangements only. Not all clones are present; in checked studies, unresolved V genes account for under half, and no reason is known for the remainder. The D gene and trimming were derived from the DNA, and the V and J assignments and clone size from that table. This sample gives tens of thousands of clones in total; roughly 80% of them show up just once. The top ten clonotypes cover over 2% of the sample.

Collaborating institutions collected whole blood in K2EDTA tubes following their own protocols. For TCRbeta analysis, collaborator samples were shipped as frozen whole blood, as isolated PBMCs, or as DNA extracted from either sample type. The clonotype originates from a man aged 50-59 years with acute or convalescent COVID-19. The sequenced material came from peripheral blood. The V and J genes are TRBV3-1 (or the pseudogene TRBV3-2) and TRBJ2-2; the best D guess is TRBD1, with 6 bases matching. The CDR3 region has the sequence CASSQDRFRGPGELFF. The nucleotide sequence is given as TGTGCCAGCAGCCAAGATCGCTTCAGGGGACCCGGGGAGCTGTTTTTT.